These T cell receptor beta chains were read from a single sample in a study of blood T cells in healthy people across ages. TCRdb re-derived calls from the 5' RACE reads in MiXCR, one entry per CDR3 protein. Of under 750,000 distinct CDR3 sequences listed, 47% are singletons. The specimen sequenced was blood. These receptors all stem from a man older than 75 in good health. Each CDR3 is given with its conserved first and last residue. The D gene is left open where the match is weak. Only some rows state a clone size, as once, few, many or a class for expanded clones.

D gene,J gene,V gene,clone size,CDR3 length,CDR3 protein,CDR3 DNA
NA,TRBJ2-5,TRBV7-2,NA,14,CASSSGSSQETQYF,TGTGCCAGCAGCTCTGGAAGCAGTCAAGAGACCCAGTACTTC
TRBD2,TRBJ2-7,TRBV9,NA,13,CASSVGGSHEQYF,TGTGCCAGCAGCGTCGGGGGGTCGCACGAGCAGTACTTC
NA,TRBJ1-2,TRBV12-3/TRBV12-4,few,14,CASSLRDGHYGYTF,TGTGCCAGCAGCCTGAGGGATGGGCACTATGGCTACACCTTC
NA,TRBJ1-6,TRBV20-1,NA,13,CSAVRGVNSPLHF,TGCAGTGCGGTCAGGGGCGTGAATTCACCCCTCCACTTT
NA,TRBJ2-1,TRBV5-1,NA,15,CASSLASNAYNEQFF,TGCGCCAGCAGCTTAGCGAGTAACGCCTACAATGAGCAGTTCTTC
NA,TRBJ1-4,TRBV5-6,NA,16,CASSWGGQRGGEKLFF,TGTGCCAGCAGCTGGGGGGGCCAGCGAGGCGGTGAAAAACTGTTTTTT
NA,TRBJ2-3,TRBV7-2,NA,15,CASSLGRGPGGTQYF,TGTGCCAGCAGCCTAGGGCGGGGGCCCGGAGGTACGCAGTATTTT
TRBD2,TRBJ2-1,TRBV4-3,NA,17,CASSQEIAGSSYNEQFF,TGCGCCAGCAGCCAAGAAATAGCGGGGAGCTCCTACAATGAGCAGTTCTTC
NA,TRBJ2-3,TRBV5-1,NA,13,CASIHPGADTQYF,TGCGCCAGCATCCATCCAGGAGCAGATACGCAGTATTTT
NA,TRBJ2-1,TRBV29-1,few,15,CSVEDLRGTDNEQFF,TGCAGCGTTGAAGATCTCAGGGGAACGGACAATGAGCAGTTCTTC
TRBD2,TRBJ2-1,TRBV2,NA,15,CASSTSGSSYNERFF,TGTGCCAGCAGTACTAGCGGGAGCTCCTACAATGAGCGGTTCTTC
TRBD2,TRBJ2-7,TRBV7-6,NA,13,CASSWTSESEQYF,TGTGCCAGCAGCTGGACTAGCGAGAGCGAGCAGTACTTC
NA,TRBJ2-7,TRBV7-2,NA,15,CASSVGGGEVYEQYF,TGTGCCAGCAGCGTAGGGGGAGGGGAAGTTTACGAGCAGTACTTC
NA,TRBJ1-2,TRBV29-1,NA,14,CSVDRDPSNYGYTF,TGCAGCGTTGACAGGGATCCCTCTAACTATGGCTACACCTTC
NA,TRBJ2-1,TRBV7-2,many,12,CASSPLGNEQFF,TGTGCCAGCAGCCCCCTTGGCAATGAGCAGTTCTTC
NA,TRBJ1-1,TRBV6-5,NA,14,CASSLLGLYSEAFF,TGTGCCAGCAGTTTATTGGGGCTCTACTCTGAAGCTTTCTTT
NA,TRBJ2-7,TRBV3-1,few,14,CASSQAIGYYEQYF,TGTGCCAGCAGCCAAGCTATAGGCTACTACGAGCAGTACTTC
NA,TRBJ2-3,TRBV7-2,NA,14,CASSPRGTEDTQYF,TGTGCCAGCAGCCCCCGGGGGACCGAAGATACGCAGTATTTT